Here is one T cell receptor beta chain with its context. Someone with COVID-19 had been met by exposed participants within 2 weeks before study entry. This CDR3 has 14 amino acids. Germline V gives CDR1 SGHNT, CDR2 YYREEE (reference sequence). V lost 4 bases, J lost 4 bases, and 5 bases stayed unmatched. The data derive from a study of blood T cell repertoires in COVID-19. Profiling relied on immunoSEQ multiplex PCR, and the TCRdb table lists in-frame clones only, not all of them. This repertoire shows approximately 220,000 clones, 65% to 90% found once; its top ten account for roughly 4.5%. Sequencing was done on a sample of PBMCs or T cells enriched from blood (not recorded which). The TCR sequence derives from a young woman who had been exposed to COVID-19. The V gene is TRBV5-4, the J gene TRBJ2-5, with TRBD2 matching over 9 bases. DNA for the CDR3: TGTGCCAGCAGCGCGCGGGGGGGCGGAGAGACCCAGTACTTC. Residues: CASSARGGGETQYF.